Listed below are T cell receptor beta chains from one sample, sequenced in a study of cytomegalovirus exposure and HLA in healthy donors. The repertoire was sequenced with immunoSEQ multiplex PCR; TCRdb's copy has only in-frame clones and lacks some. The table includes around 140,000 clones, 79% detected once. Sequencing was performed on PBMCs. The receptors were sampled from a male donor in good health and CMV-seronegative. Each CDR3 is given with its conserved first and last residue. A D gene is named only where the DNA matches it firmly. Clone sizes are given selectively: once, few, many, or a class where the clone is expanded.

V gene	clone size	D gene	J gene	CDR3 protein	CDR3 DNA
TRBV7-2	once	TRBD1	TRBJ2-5	CASSPAVTGGAETQYF	TGTGCCAGCAGCCCGGCAGTGACAGGGGGCGCGGAGACCCAGTACTTC
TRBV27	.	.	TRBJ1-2	CASSLTAGNGYTF	TGTGCCAGCAGTTTAACGGCAGGGAATGGCTACACCTTC
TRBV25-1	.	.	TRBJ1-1	CASSAGSEAFF	TGTGCCAGCAGTGCAGGGTCTGAAGCTTTCTTT
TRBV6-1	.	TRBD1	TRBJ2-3	CASYRDRVTDTQYF	TGTGCCAGCTATCGGGACAGGGTCACAGATACGCAGTATTTT
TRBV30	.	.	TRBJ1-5	CAWSVRGNQPQHF	TGTGCCTGGAGTGTACGGGGAAATCAGCCCCAGCATTTT
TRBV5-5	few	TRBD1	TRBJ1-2	CASSQDPGQGPGYTF	TGTGCCAGCAGCCAGGATCCGGGACAGGGGCCAGGCTACACCTTC
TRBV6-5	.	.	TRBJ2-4	CASSSATRQINIQYF	TGTGCCAGCAGCTCTGCAACGAGACAGATAAACATTCAGTACTTC
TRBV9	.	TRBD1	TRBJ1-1	CASSADRGVAEAFF	TGTGCCAGCAGCGCGGACAGGGGCGTGGCTGAAGCTTTCTTT
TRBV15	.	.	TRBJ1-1	CATSRDGGYTEAFF	TGTGCCACCAGCAGAGACGGGGGTTACACTGAAGCTTTCTTT
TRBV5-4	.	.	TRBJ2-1	CASSGVAGAPGDEQFF	TGTGCCAGCAGCGGGGTGGCGGGGGCCCCAGGGGATGAGCAGTTCTTC
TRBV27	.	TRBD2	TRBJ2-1	CASSRTSGGHEQFF	TGTGCCAGCAGTAGGACTAGCGGCGGGCATGAGCAGTTCTTC
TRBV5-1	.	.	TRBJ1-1	CASSFHRENTEAFF	TGCGCCAGCAGCTTCCACAGGGAGAACACTGAAGCTTTCTTT
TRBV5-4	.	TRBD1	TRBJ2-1	CASSLGGGTGIINEQFF	TGTGCCAGCAGCTTGGGGGGAGGGACAGGGATAATAAATGAGCAGTTCTTC
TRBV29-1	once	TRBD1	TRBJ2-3	CSILGGQGSDTQYF	TGCAGCATCTTAGGGGGACAGGGGTCAGATACGCAGTATTTT
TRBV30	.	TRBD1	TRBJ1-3	CAWIRTGSGNTIYF	TGTGCCTGGATCAGGACAGGCTCTGGAAACACCATATATTTT
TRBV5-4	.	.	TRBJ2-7	CASSSGGEQYF	TGTGCCAGCAGCTCCGGAGGCGAGCAGTACTTC
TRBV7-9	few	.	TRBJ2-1	CASSPGQDLYNEQFF	TGTGCCAGCAGCCCGGGACAAGACCTTTACAATGAGCAGTTCTTC
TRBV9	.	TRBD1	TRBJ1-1	CASSVIGQGMNTEAFF	TGTGCCAGCAGCGTAATAGGACAGGGGATGAACACTGAAGCTTTCTTT
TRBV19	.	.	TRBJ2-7	CASSPGPGGEYEQYF	TGTGCCAGTAGTCCTGGACCCGGAGGGGAGTACGAGCAGTACTTC
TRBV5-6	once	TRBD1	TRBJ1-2	CASSADRGSDYGYTF	TGTGCCAGCAGCGCCGACAGGGGCTCCGACTATGGCTACACCTTC
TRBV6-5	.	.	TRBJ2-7	CASSSTGSHEQYF	TGTGCCAGCAGTTCCACAGGGAGCCACGAGCAGTACTTC
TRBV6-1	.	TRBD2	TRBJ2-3	CASSEATSGDTQYF	TGTGCCAGCAGTGAGGCGACTAGCGGGGATACGCAGTATTTT
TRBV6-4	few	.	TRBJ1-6	CASSDEGDNSPLHF	TGTGCCAGCAGTGACGAGGGTGACAATTCACCCCTCCACTTT
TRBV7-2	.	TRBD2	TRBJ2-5	CASSLALRGVGRETQYF	TGTGCCAGCAGCTTAGCCCTCCGGGGGGTTGGGAGAGAGACCCAGTACTTC
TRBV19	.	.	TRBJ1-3	CASSIHGVGNTIYF	TGTGCCAGTAGTATTCACGGGGTTGGAAACACCATATATTTT
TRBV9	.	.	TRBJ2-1	CASSVAQDSSYNEQFF	TGTGCCAGCAGCGTAGCCCAGGATAGCTCCTACAATGAGCAGTTCTTC
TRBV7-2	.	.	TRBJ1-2	CASSQARGSTNYGYTF	TGTGCCAGCAGCCAAGCCCGGGGATCAACGAACTATGGCTACACCTTC
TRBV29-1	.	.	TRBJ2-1	CSGMRGYNEQFF	TGCAGCGGAATGCGGGGCTACAATGAGCAGTTCTTC
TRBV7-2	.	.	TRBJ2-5	CASSPGGPGETQYF	TGTGCCAGCAGCCCCGGGGGGCCGGGAGAGACCCAGTACTTC
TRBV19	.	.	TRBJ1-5	CASSRPTGGANQPQHF	TGTGCCAGTAGTAGGCCTACCGGGGGAGCGAATCAGCCCCAGCATTTT
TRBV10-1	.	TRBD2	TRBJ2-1	CASSRDGRLAEINNEQFF	TGCGCCAGCAGTCGGGACGGGAGACTAGCGGAGATAAACAATGAGCAGTTCTTC
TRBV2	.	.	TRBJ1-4	CASSDNSNEKLFF	TGTGCCAGCAGTGACAATAGTAATGAAAAACTGTTTTTT
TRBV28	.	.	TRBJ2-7	CASSLLHYEQYF	TGTGCCAGCAGTTTATTACACTACGAGCAGTACTTC
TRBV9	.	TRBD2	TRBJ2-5	CASSVGSGGFQETQYF	TGTGCCAGCAGCGTGGGAAGCGGGGGGTTCCAAGAGACCCAGTACTTC
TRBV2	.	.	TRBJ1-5	CASKADSNQPQHF	TGTGCCAGCAAGGCGGATAGCAATCAGCCCCAGCATTTT
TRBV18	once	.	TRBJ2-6	CASSWLGLPTSGANVLTF	TGTGCCAGCTCATGGCTTGGACTACCAACATCTGGGGCCAACGTCCTGACTTTC
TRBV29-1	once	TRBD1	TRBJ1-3	CSSMNRGKRHSGNTIYF	TGCAGCTCAATGAACAGGGGCAAACGCCACTCTGGAAACACCATATATTTT
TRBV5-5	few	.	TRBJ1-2	CASSLALVRNREHYGYTF	TGTGCCAGCAGCTTGGCCTTGGTGCGGAACAGGGAACACTATGGCTACACCTTC
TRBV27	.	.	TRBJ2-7	CASSFQQGASEQYF	TGTGCCAGCAGTTTCCAACAGGGTGCTAGCGAGCAGTACTTC
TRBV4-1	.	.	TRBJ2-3	CASSPVTEQEVHTQYF	TGCGCCAGCAGCCCCGTTACCGAGCAGGAGGTACATACGCAGTATTTT
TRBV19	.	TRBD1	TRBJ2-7	CASSIGTGGSYEQYF	TGTGCCAGTAGTATAGGGACAGGGGGCTCCTACGAGCAGTACTTC
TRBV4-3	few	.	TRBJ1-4	CASSQGRRVTNEKLFF	TGCGCCAGCAGCCAGGGGCGACGGGTCACTAATGAAAAACTGTTTTTT
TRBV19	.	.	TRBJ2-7	CASSIAAGYAYEQYF	TGTGCCAGTAGTATTGCGGCAGGGTATGCCTACGAGCAGTACTTC
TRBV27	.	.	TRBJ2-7	CASKQVRDRHHEQYF	TGTGCCAGCAAGCAGGTTCGTGACAGGCACCACGAGCAGTACTTC
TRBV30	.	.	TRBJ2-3	CAWSVGGAADTQYF	TGTGCCTGGAGTGTGGGGGGGGCCGCAGATACGCAGTATTTT